One sample yielded the 7 T cell receptor beta chains listed below, sequenced in a study of T cell repertoires in cytomegalovirus infection. Their antigen targets remain unknown. One entry per CDR3 protein results from TCRdb running MiXCR on the reads. This sample has about 20,000 distinct CDR3 sequences, with 42% found just once. Here the sequenced sample was CD8+ T cells from cultured PBMCs, taken from culture after CMV antigen stimulation. The source is a human donor in good health (CMV status not recorded). Some clones in this sample may be carry-over from other donors' samples.

The V gene is TRBV7-2, the J gene TRBJ2-2, with 10 bases fitting TRBD1. Looked up from germline, CDR1 is SGHTA and CDR2 is FQGNSA. With 5 bases clipped from V and 4 bases from J, the junction kept 7 bases outside the gene matches. The CDR3 covers 16 residues. The CDR3 loop reads CASSPGTGAATGELFF. In DNA form, the CDR3 reads TGTGCCAGCAGCCCAGGGACAGGGGCGGCCACCGGGGAGCTGTTTTTT. The full variable domain, rest sourced from reference TRBV7-2 and TRBJ2-2, is GAGVSQSPSNKVTEKGKDVELRCDPISGHTALYWYRQSLGQGLEFLIYFQGNSAPDKSGLPSDRFSAERTGGSVSTLTIQRTQQEDSAVYLCASSPGTGAATGELFFGEGSRLTVL.

This chain uses TRBV5-8 with TRBJ1-2; perhaps TRBD1 as D (5 bases). V was clipped by 1 base and J by 4 bases, with 11 bases between them. The CDR3 loop spans 14 amino acids. CDR1 is SGHTS, CDR2 YDEGEE, per germline. In DNA, the CDR3 is TGTGCCAGCAGCTTGACGGGGGGTCGCTATGGCTACACCTTC. This sequence encodes CASSLTGGRYGYTF. Combining the CDR3 with reference TRBV5-8 and TRBJ1-2 gives the whole variable domain EAGVTQSPTHLIKTRGQQATLRCSPISGHTSVYWYQQALGLGLQFLLWYDEGEERNRGNFPPRFSGRQFPNYSSELNVNALELEDSALYLCASSLTGGRYGYTFGSGTRLTVV.

The V gene is TRBV28, the J gene TRBJ1-1; D unclear. CDR3 length: 16 residues. V gave up 2 bases and J gave up 1 base, with 14 bases separating them. Germline CDR1 MDHEN, CDR2 SYDVKM. For the CDR3, the DNA is TGTGCCAGCAGTTTACATCAGGCACTCTCGAACACTGAAGCTTTCTTT. Amino acid sequence: CASSLHQALSNTEAFF.

The J gene is TRBJ2-3, the V gene TRBV11-2; D is ambiguous. V lost 5 bases, J lost 2 bases, and 17 bases lay in between. This CDR3 region has 16 residues. The germline CDR1 and CDR2 sequences are SGHAT and FQNNGV. The CDR3: CASSRGNSLSTDTQYF. The CDR3 region has the DNA TGTGCCAGCAGCAGAGGAAACAGCCTTTCCACAGATACGCAGTATTTT.

The chain has TRBV14 and TRBJ2-5, with D possibly being TRBD1 (6 bases). Trimming took 1 base from V and 5 from J, leaving 8 bases between them. Germline V gene lookup returns CDR1 SGHDN and CDR2 FVKESK. This CDR3 comprises 13 residues. The CDR3 loop is CASSQGDKETQYF. The CDR3, as DNA: TGTGCCAGCAGCCAAGGGGACAAGGAGACCCAGTACTTC.

The chain recombines TRBV10-3 with TRBJ1-2, with D maybe TRBD1 (6 bases). Trimming cost V 8 bases and J 8 bases, with 21 bases left between them. The CDR3 totals 14 residues. In germline, CDR1 is ENHRY, CDR2 SYGVKD. CDR3 DNA sequence: TGTGCCATCTCCAGCGGGGGACAAAATTTGGGCTACACCTTC. This encodes CAISSGGQNLGYTF.

The chain has TRBV5-6 and TRBJ2-1; no firm D call. V lost 6 bases and J lost 3, with 19 bases in between. The CDR3 sequence is 16 residues long. Germline V gene data show CDR1 as SGHDT and CDR2 as YYEEEE. In DNA form, the CDR3 reads TGTGCCAGCATCCCCAAGGTTTCGGTCCTCTACAATGAGCAGTTCTTC. It specifies CASIPKVSVLYNEQFF.